A selection of T cell receptor beta chains follows, all from one sample in a study of siplizumab effects on memory and regulatory T cells. The method was immunoSEQ multiplex PCR; TCRdb's version includes in-frame clones alone and lacks a portion of them. The profile shows over 85,000 clones, roughly 96% of them singletons. Sample: naive CD4+ T cells sorted from blood. The receptors shown here come from a human donor in good health. CDR3s include the opening cysteine and the closing phenylalanine or tryptophan. Fields, in order: V gene, clone size, J gene, D gene, CDR3 DNA, CDR3 protein. The D gene is left open where the match is weak. Clone size appears in some rows only: once, few, many, or a class for an expanded clone.

TRBV5-1	NA	TRBJ2-7	TRBD2	TGCGCCAGCAGGTTTAGCGGGGACTCCTACGAGCAGTACTTC	CASRFSGDSYEQYF
TRBV2	NA	TRBJ1-1	TRBD1	TGTGCCAGCAGTTCCCAGGGGGCAGACACTGAAGCTTTCTTT	CASSSQGADTEAFF
TRBV28	once	TRBJ2-3	NA	TGTGCCAGCAGAACAGGGTTTCCAGATACGCAGTATTTT	CASRTGFPDTQYF
TRBV12-5	once	TRBJ1-1	NA	TGTGCTAGTGGTTGGGTTCGGAACACTGAAGCTTTCTTT	CASGWVRNTEAFF
TRBV7-3	NA	TRBJ2-3	TRBD1	TGTGCCAGCAGCCCTAGGGACAGCACCTCCCCAGATACGCAGTATTTT	CASSPRDSTSPDTQYF
TRBV2	NA	TRBJ2-1	NA	TGTGCCAGCAGTGAAGCCCGGACTCGAACTGAGCAGTTCTTC	CASSEARTRTEQFF
TRBV7-2	NA	TRBJ2-7	NA	TGTGCCAGCAGCTTAGTATCCCAGCTTAACTACGAGCAGTACTTC	CASSLVSQLNYEQYF
TRBV12-5	NA	TRBJ1-4	TRBD1	TGTGCTAGTGGTTCACGACCGGGACAGGTTAATGAAAAACTGTTTTTT	CASGSRPGQVNEKLFF
TRBV29-1	once	TRBJ2-4	NA	TGCAGCGCTACGGGACAACCGGACATTCAGTACTTC	CSATGQPDIQYF
TRBV4-1	NA	TRBJ2-2	TRBD2	TGCGCCAGCAGCCCCCCGGGAGGGATTAGGACCGGGGAGCTGTTTTTT	CASSPPGGIRTGELFF
TRBV27	NA	TRBJ2-7	TRBD2	TGTGCCAGCACCTCCATCCTAGCGGGGGCGGGCTACGAGCAGTACTTC	CASTSILAGAGYEQYF
TRBV7-6	NA	TRBJ2-1	NA	TGTGCCAGCAGCCCCGCCTCTTTGGTGCAGTTCTTC	CASSPASLVQFF
TRBV19	NA	TRBJ2-7	TRBD1	TGTGCCCACCAGGGGGCCCACGAGCAGTACTTC	CAHQGAHEQYF
TRBV27	NA	TRBJ2-3	NA	TGTGCCAGCAGTTTAAGGGAACGGGCGGTTCGAAACACAGATACGCAGTATTTT	CASSLRERAVRNTDTQYF
TRBV11-2	NA	TRBJ2-7	TRBD2	TGTGCCAGCAGCTTAGGTCGCGCGGGGGGCCCCTACGAGCAGTACTTC	CASSLGRAGGPYEQYF
TRBV12-5	NA	TRBJ2-1	NA	TGTGCTAGTGGTGGAATACAGGACCTGCAGTTCTTC	CASGGIQDLQFF
TRBV9	NA	TRBJ2-7	TRBD1	TGTGCCAGCAGCGTAGCCGGGACAGGGCGGCTCGAGCAGTACTTC	CASSVAGTGRLEQYF
TRBV5-4	NA	TRBJ1-5	NA	TGTGCCAGCAGCTTCCAGGGGATGAATCAGCCCCAGCATTTT	CASSFQGMNQPQHF
TRBV7-9	NA	TRBJ2-3	TRBD2	TGTGCCAGCAGCTCTCGGGGGGACACAGATACGCAGTATTTT	CASSSRGDTDTQYF
TRBV28	NA	TRBJ1-2	NA	TGTGCCAGCGGGGGGCAATTGGGCGATTATGGCTACACCTTC	CASGGQLGDYGYTF
TRBV6-5	NA	TRBJ1-1	NA	TGTGCCAGCAGTACGACAGGCACTGAAGCTTTCTTT	CASSTTGTEAFF
TRBV4-1	NA	TRBJ2-5	NA	TGCGCCAGCAGCTTCAAGGGTCTTCAAGAGACCCAGTACTTC	CASSFKGLQETQYF
TRBV6-5	NA	TRBJ1-1	NA	TGTGCCAGCAGCCTAACCGTATTTAACACTGAAGCTTTCTTT	CASSLTVFNTEAFF
TRBV7-2	NA	TRBJ1-2	NA	TGTGCCAGCAGCCCGGGACAATCCTATGGCTACACCTTC	CASSPGQSYGYTF
TRBV30	NA	TRBJ1-1	NA	TGTGCCTCCACGGACTCACTTGGTAGCACTGAAGCTTTCTTT	CASTDSLGSTEAFF
TRBV18	NA	TRBJ1-1	TRBD1	TGTGCCAGCTCACCCGGGACAGCCCCTATGGACACTGAAGCTTTCTTT	CASSPGTAPMDTEAFF
TRBV30	NA	TRBJ1-6	TRBD1	TGTGCCTGGAGTGTAATGGAGGGGGCGAGAGGATCACCCCTCCACTTT	CAWSVMEGARGSPLHF
TRBV18	NA	TRBJ1-3	NA	TGTGCCAGCTCACCAGGACAGCTCTCTGGAAACACCATATATTTT	CASSPGQLSGNTIYF
TRBV5-1	NA	TRBJ2-3	NA	TGCGCCAGCAGCTTGGCCCTAGATACGCAGTATTTT	CASSLALDTQYF
TRBV27	NA	TRBJ2-5	TRBD1	TGTGCCAGCAGGCGGACCGGGACAGCTCCGCGAGAGACCCAGTACTTC	CASRRTGTAPRETQYF
TRBV7-8	once	TRBJ2-1	NA	TGTGCCAGCAGCCCAGCAGGGAGTTTAAACAATGAGCAGTTCTTC	CASSPAGSLNNEQFF